Following are 28 T cell receptor beta chains from one sample sequenced in a study of CD8+ T cells in alopecia areata. In each case, RNA was isolated and then reverse transcribed into cDNA as the sequencing template. Produced via immunoSEQ multiplex PCR; TCRdb's table is partial and in-frame only. The sample includes 150,000 or so clones, approximately 45% of them seen just once. The sequencing sample was made of CD4+ T cells sorted from blood. Receptors were obtained from a human donor with alopecia areata.

The chain uses TRBV5-6 and TRBJ2-5; tentative D call: TRBD1 (6 bases). Germline V gene sequence: CDR1 SGHDT, CDR2 YYEEEE. The V and J ends lost 4 bases and 5 bases respectively, with 15 bases between them. The CDR3 runs 14 residues. As DNA, the CDR3 is TGTGCCAGCAGCCCGGACAGCTACGAGGAGACCCAGTACTTC. Protein: CASSPDSYEETQYF.

This clone was found a few times. This rearrangement joins TRBV18 to TRBJ1-1, with 10 bases lining up with TRBD1. CDR3 length: 16 residues. In germline, CDR1 is KGHSH, CDR2 LQKENI. The V segment lost 2 bases and the J segment 5 bases; nucleotides outside the gene matches: 8. The CDR3 is CASSPGQGGTGTEAFF. CDR3 DNA: TGTGCCAGCTCACCAGGACAGGGGGGGACCGGGACTGAAGCTTTCTTT.

This sequence joins TRBV9 and TRBJ1-1; no definite D call. Deletions cut 0 bases from V and 3 bases from J, with 9 bases between. Germline-derived CDR1 and CDR2 are SGDLS and YYNGEE. The CDR3 extends over 14 amino acids. CDR3 in amino acids: CASSVASKDTEAFF. The DNA for the CDR3 is TGTGCCAGCAGCGTAGCTTCCAAGGACACTGAAGCTTTCTTT.

The sample holds a few counts of this clone. This chain connects TRBV4-2 to TRBJ2-3; 8 nucleotides line up with TRBD2. From germline, CDR1 is LGHNA and CDR2 YNFKEQ. Trimming removed 1 base from V and 1 base from J; junction bases left unmatched: 10. The CDR3 covers 18 residues. The DNA of the CDR3 is TGTGCCAGCAGCCAAGTTGGCGCATCGACTAGCGGCACAGATACGCAGTATTTT. Protein product: CASSQVGASTSGTDTQYF.

The rearrangement uses TRBV6-1 and TRBJ2-7; 7 nucleotides match TRBD1. The CDR3 runs 13 residues. Germline V gene sequence: CDR1 MNHNS, CDR2 SASEGT. The trim removed 7 bases at V and 2 bases at J, leaving 5 bases unmatched. CDR3 nucleotides: TGTGCCAGCAACCGGGACAGAGCCTACGAGCAGTACTTC. This encodes CASNRDRAYEQYF.

As regards this clone: Its ends do not fully match the called genes, so a read error is possible. The chain carries TRBV18 and TRBJ2-7, with D possibly being TRBD1 (7 bases). CDR3 size: 13 residues. CDR1 and CDR2 (germline): KGHSH, LQKENI. CDR3 residues: CASSPLETGTAGF. CDR3 bases: TGTGCCAGCTCACCATTGGAAACGGGGACAGCGGGCTTC.

This clone was found a few times. This rearrangement joins TRBV5-1 to TRBJ1-2, with D possibly matching TRBD1 (6 bases). The V gene's germline CDR1 is SGHRS and CDR2 YFSETQ. The CDR3 consists of 14 residues. V was clipped by 3 bases and J by 2 bases, with 11 bases between them. CDR3 amino acids: CASSSSGGNYGYTF. Written as DNA, the CDR3 is TGCGCCAGCAGCTCCAGTGGGGGCAACTATGGCTACACCTTC. The whole variable domain, remainder taken from reference TRBV5-1 and TRBJ1-2, is KAGVTQTPRYLIKTRGQQVTLSCSPISGHRSVSWYQQTPGQGLQFLFEYFSETQRNKGNFPGRFSGRQFSNSRSEMNVSTLELGDSALYLCASSSSGGNYGYTFGSGTRLTVV.

The V gene is TRBV29-1, the J gene TRBJ1-1; the D gene is possibly TRBD1 (5 bases). This CDR3 has 13 residues. Germline V gives CDR1 SQVTM, CDR2 ANQGSEA. Trimming cost V 4 bases and J 7 bases, with 16 bases left between them. The chain's CDR3 is CSVVGTPRSEAFF. CDR3 DNA: TGCAGCGTTGTCGGGACCCCGCGGAGTGAAGCTTTCTTT.

This clone occurred a few times. V usage is TRBV7-2 and J usage is TRBJ2-1; maybe TRBD1 (5 bases). V lost 3 bases and J 3 bases, leaving 21 bases between the germline ends. CDR1 SGHTA and CDR2 FQGNSA come from the germline V gene. The CDR3 sequence is 18 residues long. The CDR3 DNA is TGTGCCAGCAGCTTGCAGGTCGCCGGGCCTAGGGGCTACAATGAGCAGTTCTTC. Translated: CASSLQVAGPRGYNEQFF. Filled out from reference TRBV7-2 and TRBJ2-1, the complete variable domain reads GAGVSQSPSNKVTEKGKDVELRCDPISGHTALYWYRQSLGQGLEFLIYFQGNSAPDKSGLPSDRFSAERTGGSVSTLTIQRTQQEDSAVYLCASSLQVAGPRGYNEQFFGPGTRLTVL.

This clone was seen a handful of times. V and J are TRBV18 and TRBJ1-2; D may be TRBD1 (5 bases). The V gene's germline CDR1 is KGHSH and CDR2 LQKENI. The V end was cut by 3 bases, the J end by 4 bases, with 12 bases between. The CDR3 has 14 amino acids. CDR3 bases: TGTGCCAGCTCACCGGCCGGGACGGTCTATGGCTACACCTTC. This translates into CASSPAGTVYGYTF. Combining the CDR3 with reference TRBV18 and TRBJ1-2 gives the whole variable domain NAGVMQNPRHLVRRRGQEARLRCSPMKGHSHVYWYRQLPEEGLKFMVYLQKENIIDESGMPKERFSAEFPKEGPSILRIQQVVRGDSAAYFCASSPAGTVYGYTFGSGTRLTVV.

Only a few counts were recorded for this clone. V and J are TRBV5-4 and TRBJ2-5, with D maybe TRBD1 (5 bases). CDR3 length equals 16 residues. The germline V gene encodes CDR1 SGHNT and CDR2 YYREEE (reference sequence). The V end lost 5 bases, the J end lost 7 bases, and 24 bases lay between the germline ends. This CDR3 reads CASSQVDTIAPGTQYF. The CDR3 nucleotides are TGTGCCAGCAGTCAAGTGGACACAATAGCACCGGGGACCCAGTACTTC.

This clone was counted only a few times. The chain carries TRBV30 and TRBJ1-2; D perhaps matches TRBD1 (5 bases). Germline V gene sequence: CDR1 GTSNPN, CDR2 SVGIG (reference sequence). V lost 8 bases and J 4 bases, leaving 14 bases between the germline ends. This CDR3 region has 12 residues. As DNA, the CDR3 is TGTGCCCAAATAACAGGAAGCTATGGCTACACCTTC. This gives the protein CAQITGSYGYTF. Full variable domain (outside the CDR3, taken from reference TRBV30 and TRBJ1-2): SQTIHQWPATLVQPVGSPLSLECTVEGTSNPNLYWYRQAAGRGLQLLFYSVGIGQISSEVPQNLSASRPQDRQFILSSKKLLLSDSGFYLCAQITGSYGYTFGSGTRLTVV.

This sequence joins TRBV2 and TRBJ2-3; D assignment may be TRBD1 or TRBD2 (6 bases each). With 9 bases removed from V and 4 bases from J, the gap between germline ends came to 17 bases. This CDR3 is 14 amino acids long. The germline gives CDR1 SNHLY, CDR2 FYNNEI. CDR3 region: CASGGLASADTQYF. In nucleotides, the CDR3 is TGTGCCAGTGGGGGGCTAGCCAGCGCAGATACGCAGTATTTT.

This clone was seen a handful of times. The V and J genes are TRBV30 and TRBJ2-2; D unclear. This CDR3 has 14 residues. Trimming took 0 bases from V and 8 from J, leaving 13 bases between them. The germline V gene has CDR1 GTSNPN and CDR2 SVGIG (reference sequence). The CDR3 here is CAWSVNTVSGELFF. CDR3 in DNA: TGTGCCTGGAGTGTAAATACGGTTTCGGGGGAGCTGTTTTTT.

This chain joins TRBV6-5 and TRBJ2-7; D is uncertain. CDR3 length: 14 residues. Trimming cost V 6 bases and J 6 bases, with 18 bases left between them. Germline values: CDR1 MNHEY, CDR2 SVGAGI. The CDR3 reads CASRRSDASGEQYF. The CDR3 DNA reads as TGTGCCAGCAGGAGAAGTGACGCCTCGGGCGAGCAGTACTTC.

The V and J genes are TRBV30 and TRBJ1-2; 9 nucleotides line up with TRBD1. Germline CDR1 and CDR2: GTSNPN and SVGIG (reference sequence). The junction had 6 bases not matched to a gene; V was cut back by 0 bases and J by 7 bases. The CDR3 extends over 14 amino acids. The CDR3 sequence is CAWSVNRGRAGYTF. The CDR3, as DNA: TGTGCCTGGAGTGTGAACAGGGGGCGGGCTGGCTACACCTTC.

The chain links TRBV5-1 to TRBJ2-2; D may be TRBD1 (5 bases). Germline loops: CDR1 SGHRS, CDR2 YFSETQ. The CDR3 sequence is 16 residues long. V was cut by 3 bases and J by 0 bases, with 12 bases left in between. The CDR3 is CASSSADSTNTGELFF. CDR3 in DNA: TGCGCCAGCAGCTCGGCTGACAGCACGAACACCGGGGAGCTGTTTTTT. Supplemented by reference TRBV5-1 and TRBJ2-2, the full variable domain reads KAGVTQTPRYLIKTRGQQVTLSCSPISGHRSVSWYQQTPGQGLQFLFEYFSETQRNKGNFPGRFSGRQFSNSRSEMNVSTLELGDSALYLCASSSADSTNTGELFFGEGSRLTVL.

The gene calls are TRBV6-5 and TRBJ1-2, with D unclear. Germline V CDR1 and CDR2: MNHEY, SVGAGI. Trimming removed 6 bases at V and 8 bases at J, with 22 bases between. This CDR3 is 15 amino acids long. CDR3 region: CASSPGMSLRRGYTF. The CDR3 DNA follows: TGTGCCAGCAGCCCCGGTATGAGCCTCCGCAGAGGCTACACCTTC.

This clone showed up just a few times. The chain uses TRBV7-3 and TRBJ2-1; 7 bases align to TRBD1. This CDR3 is 15 amino acids long. Germline V gene sequence: CDR1 SGHTA, CDR2 FQGTGA. Trimming took 4 bases from V and 6 from J; bases not matched to a gene: 9. Written as DNA, the CDR3 is TGTGCCAGCAGCTCCCCTCGGACAGGAAGCAATGAGCAGTTCTTC. The encoded protein is CASSSPRTGSNEQFF. Full variable domain (outside the CDR3, taken from reference TRBV7-3 and TRBJ2-1): GAGVSQTPSNKVTEKGKYVELRCDPISGHTALYWYRQSLGQGPEFLIYFQGTGAADDSGLPNDRFFAVRPEGSVSTLKIQRTERGDSAVYLCASSSPRTGSNEQFFGPGTRLTVL.

The V call is TRBV2, the J call TRBJ2-3, with D perhaps TRBD2 (6 bases). The CDR3 has 12 amino acids. Germline V gene lookup returns CDR1 SNHLY and CDR2 FYNNEI. Trimming took 2 bases from V and 13 from J, leaving 13 bases between them. CDR3: CASSESSGTEYF. CDR3 DNA sequence: TGTGCCAGCAGTGAATCATCCGGGACTGAGTATTTT.

The V gene is TRBV7-3, the J gene TRBJ2-1, with 13 positions matching TRBD2. The CDR3 covers 14 residues. The germline gives CDR1 SGHTA, CDR2 FQGTGA. Trimming cost V 4 bases and J 9 bases; bases outside gene matches: 3. The CDR3 spells CASSWTSGSGEQFF. For the CDR3, the DNA is TGTGCCAGCAGCTGGACTAGCGGGAGTGGTGAGCAGTTCTTC.

The gene calls are TRBV5-4 and TRBJ2-1, with unresolved D. V lost 1 base, J lost 3 bases, and 8 bases lay in between. Germline values: CDR1 SGHNT, CDR2 YYREEE (reference sequence). The CDR3 extends over 14 amino acids. The CDR3 DNA follows: TGTGCCAGCAGCTTGTCGTCTAGCTACAATGAGCAGTTCTTC. Translating it yields CASSLSSSYNEQFF. The entire variable domain, with the rest obtained from reference TRBV5-4 and TRBJ2-1, is as follows: ETGVTQSPTHLIKTRGQQVTLRCSSQSGHNTVSWYQQALGQGPQFIFQYYREEENGRGNFPPRFSGLQFPNYSSELNVNALELDDSALYLCASSLSSSYNEQFFGPGTRLTVL.

The chain couples TRBV7-8 to TRBJ2-2, with 7 bases identical to TRBD1. V was clipped by 5 bases and J by 5 bases; unmatched bases: 14. Germline CDR1 reads SGHVS; CDR2 reads FQNEAQ. The CDR3 consists of 17 residues. As DNA, the CDR3 is TGTGCCAGCAGCAAACCACAGACAGGGCTGTTTACCGGGGAGCTGTTTTTT. As protein: CASSKPQTGLFTGELFF.

The rearrangement links TRBV7-9 to TRBJ2-5; 11 bases match TRBD2. This CDR3 contains 16 residues. V shed 5 bases, J shed 5 bases, and the junction held 10 bases outside the gene matches. The V gene's germline CDR1 is SEHNR and CDR2 FQNEAQ (reference sequence). CDR3 region: CASSQTTSGSVETQYF. The CDR3 DNA sequence: TGTGCCAGCAGCCAGACTACTAGCGGGAGTGTCGAGACCCAGTACTTC.

This clone was counted a few times. The rearrangement uses TRBV5-6 and TRBJ1-3; D uncertain. The V end was cut by 0 bases, the J end by 0 bases, with 13 bases between. The CDR3 has 17 amino acids. Germline V CDR1 and CDR2: SGHDT, YYEEEE. The CDR3, as DNA: TGTGCCAGCAGCTTGGGGGAAACACGGCTCTCTGGAAACACCATATATTTT. This translates into CASSLGETRLSGNTIYF.

The V gene is TRBV6-1, the J gene TRBJ2-6, with D maybe TRBD2 (5 bases). Germline V lookup: CDR1 MNHNS, CDR2 SASEGT. The CDR3 is 16 residues long. The V gene lost 4 bases and the J gene lost 0 bases, with 10 bases spanning the gap. The CDR3 DNA reads TGTGCCAGCAGTGTGGGTGGGAGCTCTGGGGCCAACGTCCTGACTTTC. This codes for CASSVGGSSGANVLTF.

The table lists this clone with a few counts. The chain combines TRBV7-9 with TRBJ2-5, with D perhaps TRBD2 (6 bases). The CDR3 spans 12 residues. Germline V gene lookup returns CDR1 SEHNR and CDR2 FQNEAQ (reference sequence). With 8 bases removed from V and 5 bases from J, the gap between germline ends came to 12 bases. Here the CDR3 reads CASGRPVETQYF. As DNA, the CDR3 is TGTGCCAGCGGGAGGCCAGTGGAGACCCAGTACTTC.

J is TRBJ2-7 and V is TRBV4-2; no clear D gene. Germline loops: CDR1 LGHNA, CDR2 YNFKEQ. CDR3 length equals 13 residues. Trimming cost V 0 bases and J 4 bases, with 7 bases left between them. Here the CDR3 reads CASSQDQGYEQYF. The CDR3 bases are TGTGCCAGCAGCCAAGACCAAGGTTACGAGCAGTACTTC.